This T cell receptor (beta chain) is from a study of blood T cell repertoires in COVID-19. Overall study context: Sample material is recorded as cDNA or gDNA derived from T cells, B-cell-depleted T cells, or PBMCs.

V was pared by 5 bases and J by 6 bases, with 8 bases of the junction left unmatched. CDR3 length: 14 amino acids. Germline CDR1 LNHDA, CDR2 SQIVND (reference sequence). This table comes from immunoSEQ multiplex PCR, and its TCRdb copy is limited to in-frame clones, with some not included. The sample includes about 270,000 clones, approximately 90% seen only once; the top ten take approximately 3%. This chain connects TRBV19 to TRBJ1-2, with 8 bases fitting TRBD1. The sequence was obtained from a man between 35 and 55 years old who had been exposed to COVID-19. The sequencing input was PBMCs or T cells enriched from blood (not recorded which). The CDR3 here is CASSPTGQGNGYTF. The CDR3 region has the DNA TGTGCCAGTAGTCCAACCGGACAGGGAAATGGCTACACCTTC.